A selection of T cell receptor beta chains follows, all from one sample in a study of T cell repertoires in cytomegalovirus infection. TCRdb ran MiXCR on the reads and lists one entry per CDR3 protein. The sample carries approximately 180,000 distinct CDR3 sequences, about a tenth recorded once. The sample comprised PBMCs. Every receptor here comes from a human donor in good health (CMV status not recorded). Some clones in this sample may be carry-over from other donors' samples. CDR3s include the opening cysteine and the closing phenylalanine or tryptophan. The D gene is left open where the match is weak. For some rows the clone size is stated as once, few or many, or as a class when expanded; others skip it.

V gene,D gene,J gene,clone size,CDR3 protein
TRBV7-6,TRBD2,TRBJ2-1,many,CASSLGWSGVTYNEQFF
TRBV28,NA,TRBJ2-7,many,CASSSGMDEQYF
TRBV7-2,TRBD1,TRBJ2-6,many,CASSLGQGSGANVLTF
TRBV7-9,TRBD2,TRBJ2-1,many,CASSLPFNSGGTNEQFF
TRBV20-1,TRBD2,TRBJ2-7,many,CSAASGPFSYEQYF
TRBV7-2,TRBD1,TRBJ1-5,many,CASSLRGQSNQPQHF
TRBV5-4,NA,TRBJ1-1,many,CASRRTANTEAFF
TRBV10-2,NA,TRBJ2-1,few,CASSESTAHNEQFF
TRBV5-5,NA,TRBJ2-7,NA,CASSLEGPGEGNEQYF
TRBV29-1,TRBD1,TRBJ2-7,NA,CSVSPGTGGFSYEQYF
TRBV19,TRBD2,TRBJ2-1,many,CASSITSGSTHEQFF
TRBV7-2,TRBD1,TRBJ1-2,many,CASSLVQGQIYGYTF
TRBV20-1,TRBD1,TRBJ1-1,NA,CSATQRQGITEAFF
TRBV7-9,NA,TRBJ1-1,many,CASSTQGGGTEAFF
TRBV7-8,NA,TRBJ2-2,many,CASSRTAALIGELFF